This T cell receptor beta chain was obtained from a study of shared clonotypes between healthy human individuals. Some clones are missing from TCRdb's copy, which holds only in-frame ones; the method was immunoSEQ multiplex PCR. The sample carries some 500,000 clones, 77% recorded once. Genomic DNA, for the unsorted samples, came from roughly 94 million PBMCs. The table lists this clone with a count of one. Per the germline V gene, CDR1 is SQVTM and CDR2 is ANQGSEA. The CDR3 is 15 residues long. Deletions cut 4 bases from V and 4 bases from J, with 20 bases between. The gene calls are TRBV29-1 and TRBJ2-7; TRBD2 might be the D (6 bases). Sequencing was done on a sample of PBMCs. This TCR was sampled from a woman aged 40 to 50 in good health. Some clones in this sample may be carry-over from other donors' samples. The CDR3 sequence: CSVAMIYGSGYEQYF. The CDR3 DNA sequence: TGCAGCGTTGCCATGATTTACGGGAGCGGTTACGAGCAGTACTTC.